Described below is a single T cell receptor (beta chain) sequence and its context. This record comes from a study of blood T cell repertoires in COVID-19. In the study overall: Acute and convalescent COVID-19 specimens originated in the United States, Italy and Spain. T cells, B-cell-depleted T cells, or PBMCs provided the cDNA or gDNA that served as material.

The germline V gene has CDR1 KGHDR and CDR2 SFDVKD. CDR3 length: 19 amino acids. V trimming: 4 bases; J trimming: 0 bases; junction bases outside the gene matches: 10. Measured with immunoSEQ multiplex PCR; TCRdb has only the in-frame clones, and not every one. The sample lists 250,000 or so clones, around 88% occurring once. The rearrangement joins TRBV24-1 to TRBJ2-6, with 8 nucleotides matching TRBD1. Sequenced material: peripheral blood. The TCR sequence derives from a woman aged 30 to 39 with COVID-19, enrolled during active disease. This chain's CDR3 is CATSDPGTGPPSGANVLTF. CDR3 DNA: TGTGCCACCAGTGACCCCGGGACAGGACCCCCCTCTGGGGCCAACGTCCTGACTTTC.